The rows below give T cell receptor beta chains drawn from one sample of a study of blood T cell repertoires in COVID-19. The assay was immunoSEQ multiplex PCR, and TCRdb's table has in-frame clones only and misses some. This table holds roughly 300,000 clones, about 86% found once. Sequenced: peripheral blood. The receptor set was obtained from a woman between 25 and 40 years old with COVID-19, enrolled during active disease. CDR3s include the opening cysteine and the closing phenylalanine or tryptophan. A D gene is named only where the DNA matches it firmly. Where a row states a size, it is once, few, many or the class of an expanded clone; other rows omit it.

NA	17	TRBV9	NA	TRBJ1-5	TGTGCCAGCAGCGTAGTAAGGAACAGCAGAGGCAATCAGCCCCAGCATTTT	CASSVVRNSRGNQPQHF
NA	15	TRBV5-1	TRBD1	TRBJ2-7	TGCGCCAGCAGCTACGGGACAGGGACCACCTACGAGCAGTACTTC	CASSYGTGTTYEQYF
NA	14	TRBV24-1	TRBD1	TRBJ2-5	TGTGCCACCAGTGGGACAGGTGATAAAGAGACCCAGTACTTC	CATSGTGDKETQYF
NA	14	TRBV29-1	TRBD2	TRBJ2-3	TGCAGCGTAGCGGGAACCACTAGCACAGATACGCAGTATTTT	CSVAGTTSTDTQYF
NA	16	TRBV6-5	TRBD1	TRBJ1-2	TGTGCCAGCAGTTACTCGATGTGGCAGGGGGCGGGAGGCTACACCTTC	CASSYSMWQGAGGYTF
once	13	TRBV11-2	NA	TRBJ2-7	TGTGCCAGCAGCCCGCAGGGGAACTACGAGCAGTACTTC	CASSPQGNYEQYF
once	17	TRBV5-1	NA	TRBJ2-1	TGCGCCAGCAGCTTGACCCCTACAGGGCCCACCTACAATGAGCAGTTCTTC	CASSLTPTGPTYNEQFF
NA	14	TRBV2	TRBD1	TRBJ2-1	TGTGCCAGCAGGGTGACAGGGATTAACAATGAGCAGTTCTTC	CASRVTGINNEQFF
NA	15	TRBV7-2	TRBD1	TRBJ1-5	TGTGCCAGCACAGAAACAGGGGGTGTCTATCAGCCCCAGCATTTT	CASTETGGVYQPQHF
once	13	TRBV19	TRBD1	TRBJ2-7	TGTGCCACCATGGACAGGGGGCCCTACGAGCAGTACTTC	CATMDRGPYEQYF
NA	16	TRBV4-1	TRBD2	TRBJ2-2	TGCGCCAGCAGCCAAGATATCCTAGCGGGGGGTGGGGAGCTGTTTTTT	CASSQDILAGGGELFF
many	12	TRBV2	NA	TRBJ1-2	TGTGCCAGCAGGGGGCTTTTTGAGGGCTACACCTTC	CASRGLFEGYTF
NA	14	TRBV29-1	NA	TRBJ1-2	TGCAGCGTTAACGCCAGGGGCACGAGTAGGGGCTACACCTTC	CSVNARGTSRGYTF
NA	17	TRBV10-1	TRBD2	TRBJ2-1	TGCGCCAGCAGTGAGCGTTTCGGCGGGGGTATCCTTCATGAGCAGTTCTTC	CASSERFGGGILHEQFF
NA	14	TRBV19	NA	TRBJ2-5	TGTGCCAGTAGGGACCCACTCGGGAAAGAGACCCAGTACTTC	CASRDPLGKETQYF
NA	15	TRBV27	NA	TRBJ2-7	TGTGCCAGCAGCCCAGTTACCGATCAAGTTTACGAGCAGTACTTC	CASSPVTDQVYEQYF
NA	15	TRBV7-8	NA	TRBJ1-1	TGTGCCAGCACCACCGGAGCGACGGGAAACACTGAAGCTTTCTTT	CASTTGATGNTEAFF
NA	16	TRBV24-1	NA	TRBJ2-2	TGTGCCACCAGGCCTACTACAGGAGGGCGGAGCGGGGAGCTGTTTTTT	CATRPTTGGRSGELFF
NA	14	TRBV3-1/TRBV3-2	TRBD1	TRBJ1-1	TGTGCCAGCAGCCAGAGGGGGACAGGGGCTGAAGCTTTCTTT	CASSQRGTGAEAFF
NA	15	TRBV23-1	NA	TRBJ2-2	TGCGCCAGCAGTCAATCGTCCCAGAACACCGGGGAGCTGTTTTTT	CASSQSSQNTGELFF
NA	15	TRBV5-4	TRBD1	TRBJ1-2	TGTGCCAGCAGCTATATGACAGGGGGCGGCTATGGCTACACCTTC	CASSYMTGGGYGYTF
once	16	TRBV5-4	TRBD2	TRBJ2-2	TGTGCCAGCAGTGTGACTAGCGGGGGAGGGACCGGGGAGCTGTTTTTT	CASSVTSGGGTGELFF
NA	14	TRBV18	TRBD1	TRBJ1-1	TGTGCCAGCTCACCAAGGCAGGGGGAGACTGAAGCTTTCTTT	CASSPRQGETEAFF
NA	14	TRBV27	TRBD1	TRBJ2-7	TGTGCCAGCAGCCTCAGGGGGATTTCCTACGAGCAGTACTTC	CASSLRGISYEQYF
NA	15	TRBV6-1	NA	TRBJ2-5	TGTGCCAGCAGTGAAACAGGGAGCGGCCGGTGGACCCAGTACTTC	CASSETGSGRWTQYF
once	18	TRBV5-1	TRBD2	TRBJ2-5	TGCGCCAGCAGCCCCCGCGGGACTAGCGGGGGGGCCCAGGAGACCCAGTACTTC	CASSPRGTSGGAQETQYF
NA	12	TRBV5-5	NA	TRBJ1-4	TGTGCCAGCAGCTTCTCTAATGAAAAACTGTTTTTT	CASSFSNEKLFF
NA	14	TRBV2	NA	TRBJ1-5	TGTGCCAGCAGTACCGACAGTTACAATCAGCCCCAGCATTTT	CASSTDSYNQPQHF
NA	11	TRBV12-3/TRBV12-4	NA	TRBJ2-3	TGTGCAGCTACTATTAGAGATACGCAGTATTTT	CAATIRDTQYF
NA	17	TRBV20-1	TRBD2	TRBJ2-1	TGCAGTGCTAGTTTTCGACTAGCGGGGGGAATAAACAATGAGCAGTTCTTC	CSASFRLAGGINNEQFF
NA	17	TRBV24-1	NA	TRBJ2-5	TGTGCCACCAGTGATTTGCCCCAGGGAGCGGTGGGGGGGACCCAGTACTTC	CATSDLPQGAVGGTQYF
NA	19	TRBV2	NA	TRBJ1-2	TGTGCCAGCAAATACTTGGCGCAGGGTCCAACCTTTCCTAACTATGGCTACACCTTC	CASKYLAQGPTFPNYGYTF
NA	14	TRBV5-1	TRBD1	TRBJ1-2	TGCGCCAGCAGCCAGGACAGGGCACACTATGGCTACACCTTC	CASSQDRAHYGYTF
NA	16	TRBV27	NA	TRBJ1-5	TGTGCCAGCAGTTCCTTTCAGGGGTCCAGCAATCAGCCCCAGCATTTT	CASSSFQGSSNQPQHF
NA	17	TRBV6-1	NA	TRBJ2-6	TGTGCCAGCAGTGGTGCGGCCCTCAGCTCTGGGGCCAACGTCCTGACTTTC	CASSGAALSSGANVLTF
few	19	TRBV5-1	TRBD1	TRBJ1-3	TGCGCCAGCAGCTTGGCATCGTCGGGGACAGTTGACTCTGGAAACACCATATATTTT	CASSLASSGTVDSGNTIYF
NA	12	TRBV5-6	NA	TRBJ2-7	TGTGCCAGCAGCTTCTCAGACTACGAGCAGTACTTC	CASSFSDYEQYF
NA	14	TRBV7-7	TRBD2	TRBJ2-2	TGTGCCAGCAGCTTGGGGACTAGCACCGGGGAGCTGTTTTTT	CASSLGTSTGELFF
NA	15	TRBV6-5	TRBD2	TRBJ2-7	TGTGCCAGCAGTTACTCTCTAGCGGGGGGTTACGAGCAGTACTTC	CASSYSLAGGYEQYF
NA	14	TRBV24-1	NA	TRBJ2-3	TGTGCCACCAGTGATCCTCAGGGGACAGATACGCAGTATTTT	CATSDPQGTDTQYF
NA	12	TRBV5-1	NA	TRBJ2-7	TGCGCCAGCAGCACACAGGGTGGGGAGCAGTACTTC	CASSTQGGEQYF
NA	15	TRBV5-4	TRBD1	TRBJ2-2	TGTGCCAGCAGCTGGGGGACAGCTAACACCGGGGAGCTGTTTTTT	CASSWGTANTGELFF
NA	15	TRBV5-6	TRBD1	TRBJ2-7	TGTGCCAGCAGCCACCGGGACAGGGATTCCTACGAGCAGTACTTC	CASSHRDRDSYEQYF
NA	18	TRBV19	NA	TRBJ2-1	TGTGCCAGTAGTATGATGTACAGGGATAATCAATTCTCCGGTGAGCAGTTCTTC	CASSMMYRDNQFSGEQFF
NA	15	TRBV19	TRBD1	TRBJ2-2	TGTGCCAGTAGCCCTCGGACAGGGCCCACCGGGGAGCTGTTTTTT	CASSPRTGPTGELFF
few	16	TRBV15	NA	TRBJ1-5	TGTGCCACCAGCAGAGATTCCGGGAATAGCAATCAGCCCCAGCATTTT	CATSRDSGNSNQPQHF
NA	16	TRBV21-1	NA	TRBJ2-1	TGTGCCAGCAGCTCCCGCAGGGGAACGGTAGAGAATGAGCAGTTCTTC	CASSSRRGTVENEQFF
NA	14	TRBV5-8	TRBD1	TRBJ2-1	TGTGCCAGCAGGAAAGGACAGGGGTACAATGAGCAGTTCTTC	CASRKGQGYNEQFF
NA	15	TRBV7-2	TRBD1	TRBJ1-4	TGTGCCAGCAGCTTAGTTGCAGGGGGGTATGAAAAACTGTTTTTT	CASSLVAGGYEKLFF
NA	16	TRBV19	TRBD1	TRBJ1-1	TGTGCCAGTAGCGACAGGGGGGGGTTTGGAAACACTGAAGCTTTCTTT	CASSDRGGFGNTEAFF